What follows describes a single T cell receptor (beta chain). The antigen remains unidentified. Those with hyperthyroidism were 18 to 65 years old, newly diagnosed, and ill for under 2 months. Amplified regions were TCR beta CDR3 sequences from RNA transcripts. Researchers ran a first-round RT-PCR on the TCR CDR3 using the HTBI primer set. MiXCR, run by TCRdb on the multiplex PCR reads, gives a single entry per CDR3 protein. This sample has around 350,000 distinct CDR3 sequences, with approximately 25% found just once. This record belongs to a study of T cells in Graves' hyperthyroidism and ophthalmopathy. Broader study findings: Most thyroid clonotypes with frequency above 0.001 were detected in blood. Ophthalmopathy got predicted by the model a median approximately six months before its onset.

The CDR3 is 12 amino acids. V lost 1 base, J lost 6 bases, and 9 bases lay in between. Looked up from germline, CDR1 is SQVTM and CDR2 is ANQGSEA. The TCR was taken from a man aged 50 or older with Graves' hyperthyroidism. The sequenced sample was blood. The chain is built from TRBV29-1 and TRBJ1-1, with unresolved D. CDR3 amino acids: CSVEGVSSEAFF. The DNA for the CDR3 is TGCAGCGTTGAAGGGGTTTCTTCTGAAGCTTTCTTT. The full variable domain, completed using reference TRBV29-1 and TRBJ1-1, is SAVISQKPSRDICQRGTSLTIQCQVDSQVTMMFWYRQQPGQSLTLIATANQGSEATYESGFVIDKFPISRPNLTFSTLTVSNMSPEDSSIYLCSVEGVSSEAFFGQGTRLTVV.